What follows are 9 T cell receptor beta chains derived from one specimen sequenced in a study of OX40 agonist ivuxolimab in advanced cancers. Libraries were prepared by immunoSEQ multiplex PCR; TCRdb keeps only in-frame clonotypes and omits some of them. The table shows some 46,000 clones, with roughly 85% occurring only once. Sequenced material: CD4+ or CD8+ T cells sorted from blood, taken in a trial of the OX40 agonist ivuxolimab. The receptors were sampled from an adult with an advanced solid tumor such as melanoma, head and neck, liver or kidney cancer.

This clone was recorded once. The chain uses TRBV9 and TRBJ2-7; D not certain. The CDR3 runs to 16 residues. Germline V gene sequence: CDR1 SGDLS, CDR2 YYNGEE. Deletions cut 0 bases from V and 3 bases from J, with 16 bases between. CDR3 amino acids: CASSVGLGPVGYEQYF. In DNA, the CDR3 is TGTGCCAGCAGCGTAGGTCTTGGTCCGGTAGGCTACGAGCAGTACTTC.

CDR3 region: CASSSGDRGNNSPLHF. The CDR3 DNA reads as TGCGCCAGCAGCTCCGGGGACAGGGGGAACAATTCACCCCTCCACTTT. V gene TRBV5-1 combines with J gene TRBJ1-6; 11 nucleotides agree with TRBD1. Germline CDR1 and CDR2: SGHRS and YFSETQ. V trimming: 3 bases; J trimming: 7 bases; junction bases outside the gene matches: 6. The length of the CDR3 is 16 residues.

The V gene is TRBV11-2, the J gene TRBJ2-3; a possible D gene is TRBD2 (5 bases). Trimming left V 4 bases short and J 2 bases short, with 7 bases between. This CDR3 comprises 13 residues. Germline-derived CDR1 and CDR2 are SGHAT and FQNNGV. CDR3 region: CASSWGVTDTQYF. CDR3 nucleotide sequence: TGTGCCAGCAGCTGGGGAGTCACAGATACGCAGTATTTT. The variable domain in full, with the rest retrieved from reference TRBV11-2 and TRBJ2-3, is EAGVAQSPRYKIIEKRQSVAFWCNPISGHATLYWYQQILGQGPKLLIQFQNNGVVDDSQLPKDRFSAERLKGVDSTLKIQPAKLEDSAVYLCASSWGVTDTQYFGPGTRLTVL.

This chain connects TRBV30 to TRBJ2-5; D is possibly TRBD1 or TRBD2 (6 bases each). Germline V gives CDR1 GTSNPN, CDR2 SVGIG (reference sequence). This CDR3 contains 13 residues. Trimming stripped 5 bases from V and 3 bases from J, with 13 bases between. This chain's CDR3 is CAWAGGGKETQYF. CDR3 DNA: TGTGCCTGGGCCGGAGGGGGAAAAGAGACCCAGTACTTC.

At least ten counts were recorded for this clone. Different DNA sequences within this sample yield the same CDR3. The chain uses TRBV5-1 and TRBJ2-7; 11 nucleotides agree with TRBD2. The germline V gene encodes CDR1 SGHRS and CDR2 YFSETQ. This CDR3 region has 14 residues. The junction had 0 bases not matched to a gene; V was cut back by 3 bases and J by 1 base. In DNA, the CDR3 is TGCGCCAGCAGCTCTAGCGGGAGGTCCTACGAGCAGTACTTC. It yields the protein CASSSSGRSYEQYF.

This chain uses TRBV7-8 with TRBJ2-3; perhaps TRBD1 as D (6 bases). This CDR3 contains 15 residues. Germline lookup yields CDR1 SGHVS and CDR2 FQNEAQ. The ends were cut back, 0 bases at V and 2 bases at J, with 9 bases in the middle. For the CDR3, the DNA is TGTGCCAGCAGCTTAGCTACAGGGATCACAGATACGCAGTATTTT. Its protein is CASSLATGITDTQYF.

This sequence joins TRBV11-3 and TRBJ1-3; no firm D call. Germline loops: CDR1 SGHNT, CDR2 YENEEA. The V end was cut by 5 bases, the J end by 0 bases, with 11 bases between. CDR3 length equals 15 residues. The CDR3 sequence is CASSPGRDSGNTIYF. The CDR3 nucleotides are TGTGCCAGCAGCCCGGGAAGGGACTCTGGAAACACCATATATTTT. Together with reference TRBV11-3 and TRBJ1-3, the CDR3 gives the full variable domain: EAGVVQSPRYKIIEKKQPVAFWCNPISGHNTLYWYLQNLGQGPELLIRYENEEAVDDSQLPKDRFSAERLKGVDSTLKIQPAELGDSAVYLCASSPGRDSGNTIYFGEGSWLTVV.

The rearrangement links TRBV19 to TRBJ1-5; the D is unclear. The germline V and J ends were trimmed by 7 bases and 2 bases, with 18 bases remaining between them. CDR3 size: 16 residues. In germline, CDR1 is LNHDA, CDR2 SQIVND (reference sequence). The CDR3 here is CASKLGSNSGNQPQHF. The CDR3, as DNA: TGTGCCAGTAAGTTGGGTAGCAATTCGGGCAATCAGCCCCAGCATTTT.

As concerns this clone: The junction departs from germline at one end; a sequencing error may be responsible. This same CDR3 is encoded by further DNA sequences in the sample. The J gene is TRBJ1-3, the V gene TRBV28; no clear D. The CDR3 spans 16 residues. Looked up from germline, CDR1 is MDHEN and CDR2 is SYDVKM. This CDR3 is CASSPLMVYSGNTIYF. The CDR3, as DNA: TGTGCCAGCAGCCCCCTAATGGTTTACTCTGGAAACACTATATATTTT.